Listed below are T cell receptor beta chains from one sample, sequenced in a study of blood T cell repertoires in COVID-19. The assay was immunoSEQ multiplex PCR, and TCRdb's table has in-frame clones only and misses some. The sample records around 370,000 clones, more than 75% being singletons. The source material was PBMCs or T cells enriched from blood (not recorded which). The receptors here all came from a woman aged 18 to 35 who had recovered from COVID-19. CDR3s include the opening cysteine and the closing phenylalanine or tryptophan. A D gene is named only where the DNA matches it firmly. For some rows the clone size is stated as once, few or many, or as a class when expanded; others skip it.

TRBD1,TRBV6-5,.,TRBJ2-2,TGTGCCAGCCTCACGGGGGACAGGGGGGCCGGGGAGCTGTTTTTT,CASLTGDRGAGELFF
.,TRBV2,.,TRBJ2-1,TGTGCCAGCAGGTCCCTTGCGGGGGCTTCCTACAATGAGCAGTTCTTC,CASRSLAGASYNEQFF
TRBD1,TRBV5-1,.,TRBJ1-2,TGCGCCAGCAGCTTGCAGGGGCCCGGACAGGGCTATGGCTACACCTTC,CASSLQGPGQGYGYTF
TRBD1,TRBV15,.,TRBJ1-3,TGTGCCACCAGCCTCCAGGGGGGCTACTCTGGAAACACCATATATTTT,CATSLQGGYSGNTIYF
TRBD2,TRBV4-2,.,TRBJ2-7,TGTGCCAGCAGCCAAGAGCGGGGAACTAGCGGGGGTCGCGAGCAGTACTTC,CASSQERGTSGGREQYF
.,TRBV2,few,TRBJ1-2,TGTGCCAGCAGGATTACAGGGAACTATGGCTACACCTTC,CASRITGNYGYTF
.,TRBV6-5,.,TRBJ2-7,TGTGCCAGCAGTTACTCGGGGCAGGGATCGGGCGAGCAGTACTTC,CASSYSGQGSGEQYF
.,TRBV30,.,TRBJ2-7,TGTGCCTGGAGTCTAGCTAGCCACGAGCAGTACTTC,CAWSLASHEQYF
.,TRBV6-1,.,TRBJ1-2,TGTGCCAGCAGTGATTTTATAACAGAATCTTTCTATGGCTACACCTTC,CASSDFITESFYGYTF
.,TRBV5-5,once,TRBJ2-1,TGTGCCACCCAGGGGTACAATGAGCAGTTCTTC,CATQGYNEQFF
.,TRBV18,.,TRBJ1-1,TGTGCCAGCTCACCTGTCAGCGGGGCCCTCCCGAACACTGAAGCTTTCTTT,CASSPVSGALPNTEAFF
TRBD1,TRBV4-1,.,TRBJ1-1,TGCGCCAGCAGCCAAGGGGACAGGGGAACTGAAGCTTTCTTT,CASSQGDRGTEAFF
.,TRBV19,.,TRBJ2-7,TGTGCCAGTAGCAGCCCAGGGGACTACGAGCAGTACTTC,CASSSPGDYEQYF
.,TRBV7-2,.,TRBJ1-1,TGTGCCAGCAGCTTAAAAGGGAGCACTGAAGCTTTCTTT,CASSLKGSTEAFF
.,TRBV27,.,TRBJ2-1,TGTGCCAGCAGTTTTAGAAGAACACCTAGCTCCAATGAGCAGTTCTTC,CASSFRRTPSSNEQFF
.,TRBV7-3,.,TRBJ1-1,TGTGCCAGCAAGACAGACCTGAACACTGAAGCTTTCTTT,CASKTDLNTEAFF
TRBD1,TRBV19,.,TRBJ1-1,TGTGCCAGTAGTGAACACCGGGACAGAGCAATGAACACTGAAGCTTTCTTT,CASSEHRDRAMNTEAFF
.,TRBV2,.,TRBJ1-1,TGTGCCAGCCACTGGGGAGGGAGGGACACTGAAGCTTTCTTT,CASHWGGRDTEAFF
.,TRBV6-5,.,TRBJ2-7,TGTGCCAGCAGTTACTCCCGACTCCTACCCTACGAGCAGTACTTC,CASSYSRLLPYEQYF
.,TRBV18,.,TRBJ1-1,TGTGCCAGCTCACTCACCGGTACTGGGGGCGTGATGAACACTGAAGCTTTCTTT,CASSLTGTGGVMNTEAFF
.,TRBV11-2,.,TRBJ1-3,TGTGCCAGCAGCTTACGGGGGAATAAGGACACCATATATTTT,CASSLRGNKDTIYF
.,TRBV30,.,TRBJ2-7,TGTGCCTGGAACGGGGGGCAGTACTTC,CAWNGGQYF
TRBD1,TRBV6-2/TRBV6-3,.,TRBJ1-6,TGTGCCAGCAGTTACTCAGAGGACAGGGGCTCCTATAATTCACCCCTCCACTTT,CASSYSEDRGSYNSPLHF
.,TRBV19,.,TRBJ1-3,TGTGCCAGTAGTATAGATCTCCTGATCGGCTCTGGAAACACCATATATTTT,CASSIDLLIGSGNTIYF
.,TRBV5-1,.,TRBJ1-4,TGCGCCATCAAGCCGGGATTAGGCTTGAATGATGAAAAACTGTTTTTT,CAIKPGLGLNDEKLFF
.,TRBV13,.,TRBJ2-3,TGTGCCAGCAGCCGGGACTCCCGCGCGCAGTATTTT,CASSRDSRAQYF
TRBD2,TRBV6-5,.,TRBJ2-1,TGTGCCAGCAGTTACTCGTTACTAGCGGGGGGCGATGAGCAGTTCTTC,CASSYSLLAGGDEQFF
TRBD1,TRBV7-2,.,TRBJ1-1,TGTGCCAGCAGCTTAAAGGCAGGGGGCACTGAAGCTTTCTTT,CASSLKAGGTEAFF
.,TRBV7-9,.,TRBJ2-7,TGTGCCAGCAGCCCGCAGGGGAACGCTTACGAGCAGTACTTC,CASSPQGNAYEQYF
.,TRBV28,.,TRBJ1-1,TGTGCCAGCAGACTAGGGATGGCCCCCGGGAACACTGAAGCTTTCTTT,CASRLGMAPGNTEAFF
.,TRBV2,once,TRBJ2-3,TGTGCCAGCAGTGAGATGGGCTCAATCACAGATACGCAGTATTTT,CASSEMGSITDTQYF
TRBD2,TRBV10-2,.,TRBJ2-5,TGCGCCAGCAGGTTAGCGGGGTACCAAGAGACCCAGTACTTC,CASRLAGYQETQYF
.,TRBV7-3,.,TRBJ2-3,TGTGCCAGCAGCTTTCTAGGACTTCGCACAGATACGCAGTATTTT,CASSFLGLRTDTQYF
.,TRBV9,.,TRBJ1-1,TGTGCCAGCAGCCTCCTAGGTAGGGGGAACACTGAAGCTTTCTTT,CASSLLGRGNTEAFF
TRBD1,TRBV30,.,TRBJ1-3,TGTGCCTGGAGTGCCTATCGACAGGGGGCAAATGGAAACACCATATATTTT,CAWSAYRQGANGNTIYF
.,TRBV7-9,.,TRBJ1-3,TGTGCCAGCAGCCCTTCACGAGGCAGCGTATCCTCTGGAAACACCATATATTTT,CASSPSRGSVSSGNTIYF
.,TRBV3-1/TRBV3-2,.,TRBJ2-7,TGTGCCAGCAGCCAAGAACAGGATTACTCCTACGAGCAGTACTTC,CASSQEQDYSYEQYF
TRBD1,TRBV18,.,TRBJ1-2,TGTGCCAGCTCTCTGAGCGACAGGGCTAATGGCTACACCTTC,CASSLSDRANGYTF
.,TRBV18,.,TRBJ1-2,TGTGCCAGCTCACCCGCCGGGGATGGCTACACCTTC,CASSPAGDGYTF
.,TRBV7-9,.,TRBJ1-3,TGTGCCAGCAGCTACAACCGCCAGGGGAGAAACACCATATATTTT,CASSYNRQGRNTIYF
TRBD1,TRBV18,.,TRBJ1-2,TGTGCCAGCTCACCGGGACAGCACCTCTATGGCTACACCTTC,CASSPGQHLYGYTF
.,TRBV5-1,.,TRBJ2-1,TGCGCCAGCAGCTTGGGGGGGACTGCTAAACTCTCCTACAATGAGCAGTTCTTC,CASSLGGTAKLSYNEQFF
TRBD1,TRBV30,.,TRBJ1-5,TGTGCCTGGAGGACAGGGGGCCATCAGCCCCAGCATTTT,CAWRTGGHQPQHF
TRBD1,TRBV11-2,few,TRBJ1-2,TGTGCCAGCAGCCGCTGGACAGGGACCTATGGCTACACCTTC,CASSRWTGTYGYTF
.,TRBV28,.,TRBJ1-2,TGTGCCAGCAGCCTGGCGGAGCGAGGCTACACCTTC,CASSLAERGYTF
TRBD1,TRBV9,.,TRBJ1-5,TGTGCCAGCAGCCTAGGGACAGGGAGCAATCAGCCCCAGCATTTT,CASSLGTGSNQPQHF
TRBD2,TRBV7-9,.,TRBJ2-1,TGTGCCAGCAGCTTCCTAGCGGGTGACAATGAGCAGTTCTTC,CASSFLAGDNEQFF
TRBD1,TRBV11-2,.,TRBJ1-2,TGTGCCAGCAGCCCCCGGACAGGGGGGGTTGTTAACTATGGCTACACCTTC,CASSPRTGGVVNYGYTF
TRBD1,TRBV2,.,TRBJ2-7,TGTGCCAGCAGACCCCCGAGGGACAGCTCCTACGAGCAGTACTTC,CASRPPRDSSYEQYF
TRBD2,TRBV7-2,.,TRBJ2-1,TGTGCCAGCAGCTTAACCCCGGGGGGGCGACCTGAGCAGTTCTTC,CASSLTPGGRPEQFF
.,TRBV2,.,TRBJ1-3,TGTGCCAGCAGCCCGGGGACACCGAGCTCTGGAAACACCATATATTTT,CASSPGTPSSGNTIYF
TRBD1,TRBV7-2,.,TRBJ1-6,TGTGCCAGCAGCCTAGACAGGGCAAATTCACCCCTCCACTTT,CASSLDRANSPLHF
.,TRBV4-1,.,TRBJ1-1,TGCGCCAGCAGCCGCGCCCGGGGGACCACTGAAGCTTTCTTT,CASSRARGTTEAFF